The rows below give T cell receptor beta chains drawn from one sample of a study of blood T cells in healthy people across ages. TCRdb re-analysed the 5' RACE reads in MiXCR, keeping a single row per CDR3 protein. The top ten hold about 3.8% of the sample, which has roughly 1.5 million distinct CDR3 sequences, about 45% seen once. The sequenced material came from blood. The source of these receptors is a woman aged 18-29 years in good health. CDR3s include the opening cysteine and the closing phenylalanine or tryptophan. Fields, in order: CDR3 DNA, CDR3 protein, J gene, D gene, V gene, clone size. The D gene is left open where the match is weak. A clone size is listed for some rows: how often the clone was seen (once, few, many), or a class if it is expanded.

TGCGCCAGCAGCTTCCCCAGGGACCCCACCCAGGGGTACAATGAGCAGTTCTTC | CASSFPRDPTQGYNEQFF | TRBJ2-1 | NA | TRBV5-1 | NA
TGTGCCAGCAGTGGGCGGACTACCTACGAGCAGTACTTC | CASSGRTTYEQYF | TRBJ2-7 | NA | TRBV6-4 | few
TGTGCCAGCAGTTACACCGTCGGGGGTGAGCAGTACTTC | CASSYTVGGEQYF | TRBJ2-5 | NA | TRBV6-2/TRBV6-3 | NA
TGTGCCAGCAGCCGGAGTAGGGGTAATGGCTACACCTTC | CASSRSRGNGYTF | TRBJ1-2 | NA | TRBV14 | NA
TGTGCCAGCAGTTACTGGGCCACTGTAAACACTGAAGCTTTCTTT | CASSYWATVNTEAFF | TRBJ1-1 | NA | TRBV6-2/TRBV6-3 | NA
TGTGCCAGCAGCTTCCCCAGGGACTATGGCTACACCTTC | CASSFPRDYGYTF | TRBJ1-2 | NA | TRBV13 | NA
TGTGCCAGCGGCTCCCCGGGACAGGGATACTATGGCTACACCTTC | CASGSPGQGYYGYTF | TRBJ1-2 | TRBD1 | TRBV6-5 | few
TGTGCCAGCAGCTCCCCCGGTGGCTACACCTTC | CASSSPGGYTF | TRBJ1-2 | NA | TRBV7-2 | few
TGTGCCAGCAGTCGAAGCGGGACGGGGAACGGGATTTCACCCCTCCACTTT | CASSRSGTGNGISPLHF | TRBJ1-6 | NA | TRBV12-3/TRBV12-4 | NA
TGCAGCGTTGGTGGACTTTACTACAATGAGCAGTTCTTC | CSVGGLYYNEQFF | TRBJ2-1 | NA | TRBV29-1 | NA
TGTGCCAGCAGCGTGGACAGGTGGGGCGACGAGCAGTACTTC | CASSVDRWGDEQYF | TRBJ2-7 | TRBD1 | TRBV5-4 | NA
TGCAGCGTTAGGGGGGTTGTGGCGCTGACTGAAGCTTTCTTT | CSVRGVVALTEAFF | TRBJ1-1 | NA | TRBV29-1 | few
TGCGCCAGCAGCTTGGCCACCCTGTCACTAGCGGGAGCTGGCAATGAGCAGTTCTTC | CASSLATLSLAGAGNEQFF | TRBJ2-1 | TRBD2 | TRBV5-1 | few